A single sample gave rise to the 13 T cell receptor beta chains below, sequenced in a study of blood T cell repertoires in COVID-19. Sequenced by immunoSEQ multiplex PCR; TCRdb stores in-frame clones only, minus some. The sample has about 270,000 clones, 86% seen once. Sequences were obtained from peripheral blood. The receptors derive from a woman in her 70s with COVID-19, enrolled during active disease.

V usage is TRBV20-1 and J usage is TRBJ2-3; 7 bases line up with TRBD2. The CDR3 contains 17 residues. The V and J ends lost 3 bases and 0 bases, in that order; junction bases with no gene match: 12. Germline V gene sequence: CDR1 DFQATT, CDR2 SNEGSKA (reference sequence). CDR3 nucleotide sequence: TGCAGTGCTAGTAGTCGGGGGGATGATCCTAGCACAGATACGCAGTATTTT. It yields the protein CSASSRGDDPSTDTQYF.

The chain employs TRBV3-1 (or the pseudogene TRBV3-2) and TRBJ1-2; TRBD1 is a possible D gene (6 bases). The CDR3 contains 18 residues. V lost 1 base, J lost 0 bases, and 18 bases lay in between. CDR1 is LGHDT, CDR2 YNNKEL, per germline (reference sequence). CDR3 loop: CASSQVRGTLLTNYGYTF. In nucleotides, the CDR3 is TGTGCCAGCAGCCAAGTAAGGGGGACACTCTTAACTAACTATGGCTACACCTTC.

The chain uses TRBV7-2 and TRBJ2-5; D uncertain. Germline CDR1 reads SGHTA; CDR2 reads FQGNSA. The ends were cut back, 7 bases at V and 5 bases at J, with 11 bases in the middle. The CDR3 length is 12 residues. Written as DNA, the CDR3 is TGTGCCAGCACTAAAAACCCCGAGACCCAGTACTTC. Translating it yields CASTKNPETQYF. The full variable domain, with the rest looked up from reference TRBV7-2 and TRBJ2-5, is GAGVSQSPSNKVTEKGKDVELRCDPISGHTALYWYRQSLGQGLEFLIYFQGNSAPDKSGLPSDRFSAERTGGSVSTLTIQRTQQEDSAVYLCASTKNPETQYFGPGTRLLVL.

The chain uses TRBV3-1 (or the pseudogene TRBV3-2) and TRBJ1-2; D possibly corresponds to TRBD1 (6 bases). The CDR3 consists of 15 residues. The V end lost 2 bases, the J end lost 6 bases, and 16 bases lay between the germline ends. Germline V gene sequence: CDR1 LGHDT, CDR2 YNNKEL (reference sequence). CDR3 in amino acids: CASSQNIQGSHGYTF. CDR3 sequence (DNA): TGTGCCAGCAGCCAAAACATACAGGGATCCCATGGCTACACCTTC.

This clone was observed once. This chain joins TRBV4-2 and TRBJ2-3; 12 bases are a match to TRBD2. CDR3 length: 20 amino acids. CDR1 is LGHNA and CDR2 is YNFKEQ in the germline V gene. The J segment lost 4 bases and the V segment lost 3 bases, leaving 17 bases of the junction unmatched. For the CDR3, the DNA is TGTGCCAGCAGCCACCCCCGGGGCCTAGCGGGGGGGTGGGATGCAGATACGCAGTATTTT. Translated, it gives CASSHPRGLAGGWDADTQYF.

The chain links TRBV27 to TRBJ2-5; tentative D call: TRBD2 (5 bases). CDR1 is MNHEY and CDR2 is SMNVEV in the germline V gene (reference sequence). This CDR3 comprises 17 residues. Trimming removed 2 bases from V and 5 bases from J, with 21 bases in between. The CDR3 DNA is TGTGCCAGCAGTTTAAGGAGCGGCGGAATCCGGATGGAGACCCAGTACTTC. This translates into CASSLRSGGIRMETQYF.

This rearrangement joins TRBV3-1 (or the pseudogene TRBV3-2) to TRBJ2-5; TRBD2 agrees at 12 bases. The CDR3 is 15 amino acids. Trimming removed 4 bases from V and 2 bases from J; junction bases left unmatched: 2. Per germline, CDR1 LGHDT and CDR2 YNNKEL (reference sequence). CDR3 in amino acids: CASSPGLAGQETQYF. The DNA for the CDR3 is TGTGCCAGCAGCCCCGGACTAGCGGGGCAAGAGACCCAGTACTTC.

This clone was seen more than once but under ten times. The rearrangement joins TRBV6-2 or TRBV6-3 to TRBJ1-5, with 8 bases lining up with TRBD1. In germline, CDR1 is MNHEY, CDR2 SVGEGT. V lost 2 bases and J lost 5; bases outside the gene matches: 5. This CDR3 spans 15 amino acids. The CDR3 nucleotides are TGTGCCAGCAGTTACCCACAGGGGGTCTATCAGCCCCAGCATTTT. This gives the protein CASSYPQGVYQPQHF.

Note on this clone: A junction end diverges from the germline sequence, so it may reflect a read error. Here the CDR3 DNA reads TGCGCCAGCAGCCAAGTCGGGCGGGGGCCCACCTATAATGAGCAGTTCTTC. This codes for CASSQVGRGPTYNEQFF. V gene TRBV4-1 combines with J gene TRBJ2-1; D may be TRBD2 (7 bases). The length of the CDR3 is 17 residues. The germline V gene encodes CDR1 MGHRA and CDR2 YSYEKL.

The chain is built from TRBV7-2 and TRBJ2-5; D is possibly TRBD2 (6 bases). From germline, CDR1 is SGHTA and CDR2 FQGNSA. Deletions cut 5 bases from V and 1 base from J, with 17 bases between. This CDR3 spans 16 amino acids. The CDR3 protein is CASSPYGGVSQETQYF. The CDR3 nucleotides read TGTGCCAGCAGCCCCTATGGCGGGGTTAGCCAAGAGACCCAGTACTTC.

The J gene is TRBJ2-7, the V gene TRBV24-1, with D possibly TRBD1 on 5 matching bases. The CDR3 runs 14 residues. The V gene's germline CDR1 is KGHDR and CDR2 SFDVKD. V shed 2 bases and J shed 0 bases, with 7 bases lying between them. The CDR3 reads CATSDSTVSYEQYF. The CDR3 DNA reads as TGTGCCACCAGTGATTCGACAGTCTCCTACGAGCAGTACTTC.

The chain carries TRBV9 and TRBJ2-7; D is perhaps TRBD2 (6 bases). Germline lookup yields CDR1 SGDLS and CDR2 YYNGEE. The CDR3 is 14 residues long. The V end lost 4 bases, the J end lost 3 bases, and 14 bases lay between the germline ends. CDR3 sequence: CASSLGDGSYEQYF. The CDR3 DNA sequence: TGTGCCAGCAGCCTGGGGGACGGGAGCTACGAGCAGTACTTC.

The chain is built from TRBV11-2 and TRBJ1-2; D unresolved. In germline, CDR1 is SGHAT, CDR2 FQNNGV. The CDR3 is 14 amino acids. Trimming removed 0 bases at V and 2 bases at J, with 7 bases between. The CDR3 nucleotides are TGTGCCAGCAGCTTAGAGGGCAGAAACTATGGCTACACCTTC. As protein: CASSLEGRNYGYTF.